This is a list of T cell receptor beta chains from one sample in a study of shared clonotypes between healthy human individuals. Only in-frame clones appear in the TCRdb table, and some are missing; sequencing was by immunoSEQ multiplex PCR. The table has some 2.1 million clones, over 85% seen once. Sample: naive CD8+ T cells sorted from blood. The receptors were sampled from a young man in good health. Each CDR3 is given with its conserved first and last residue. Fields, in order: D gene, CDR3 length, clone size, V gene, J gene, CDR3 protein, CDR3 DNA. A D gene is named only where the DNA matches it firmly. Rows give clone size only sometimes, using once, few, many, or a class for an expanded clone.

-	12	-	TRBV5-4	TRBJ1-2	CASSLWGYGYTF	TGTGCCAGCAGCTTGTGGGGCTATGGCTACACCTTC
-	15	-	TRBV5-1	TRBJ2-3	CASSPAETDTDTQFF	TGCGCCAGCAGCCCCGCTGAGACAGACACAGATACGCAGTTTTTT
TRBD2	15	-	TRBV6-5	TRBJ2-1	CASSYSGSGSGEQFF	TGTGCCAGCAGTTACTCAGGTAGCGGGAGTGGTGAGCAGTTCTTC
TRBD1	14	-	TRBV7-9	TRBJ1-4	CASSLDRGQEKLFF	TGTGCCAGCAGCTTAGACAGGGGGCAGGAAAAACTGTTTTTT
-	13	-	TRBV28	TRBJ2-7	CASSFQGEGEQYF	TGTGCCAGCAGTTTTCAGGGGGAGGGGGAGCAGTACTTC
TRBD1	13	-	TRBV6-6	TRBJ1-2	CASSYSGTDGYTF	TGTGCCAGCAGTTACTCCGGGACAGATGGCTACACCTTC
-	15	-	TRBV12-5	TRBJ2-5	CASGLVPAAQETQYF	TGTGCTAGTGGTTTGGTACCGGCAGCTCAAGAGACCCAGTACTTC
TRBD1	19	-	TRBV7-9	TRBJ2-2	CASSSSTGVNEANTGELFF	TGTGCCAGCAGCTCTTCGACAGGGGTGAACGAAGCGAACACCGGGGAGCTGTTTTTT
-	12	-	TRBV10-2	TRBJ1-1	CASSEVTGEAFF	TGCGCCAGCAGTGAGGTAACAGGCGAAGCTTTCTTT
TRBD1	14	-	TRBV5-4	TRBJ2-7	CASSLVGQGNEQYF	TGTGCCAGCAGCTTGGTGGGACAGGGCAACGAGCAGTACTTC
-	14	-	TRBV29-1	TRBJ2-3	CSVGGLTSTDTQYF	TGCAGCGTGGGTGGGCTCACCTCAACAGATACGCAGTATTTT
TRBD2	16	-	TRBV5-4	TRBJ2-1	CASSSGLAGGYNEQFF	TGTGCCAGCAGCTCGGGACTAGCGGGAGGTTACAATGAGCAGTTCTTC
-	19	-	TRBV13	TRBJ1-1	CASSFMGGTAPLSNTEAFF	TGTGCCAGCAGCTTTATGGGGGGTACAGCTCCCTTATCTAACACTGAAGCTTTCTTT
-	14	few	TRBV30	TRBJ1-4	CAWSVGSPGEKLFF	TGTGCCTGGAGTGTAGGGTCGCCAGGTGAAAAACTGTTTTTT
-	14	-	TRBV4-1	TRBJ1-2	CASSQVQGNYGYTF	TGCGCCAGCAGCCAAGTACAGGGCAACTATGGCTACACCTTC
TRBD1	12	-	TRBV28	TRBJ1-1	CASRDRGTEAFF	TGTGCCAGTCGGGACAGGGGTACTGAAGCTTTCTTT
-	14	-	TRBV30	TRBJ2-3	CAWSAWESTDTQYF	TGTGCCTGGAGTGCGTGGGAGAGCACAGATACGCAGTATTTT
TRBD1	15	-	TRBV30	TRBJ2-7	CAWRGIGSRGREQYF	TGTGCCTGGAGGGGGATCGGAAGCAGGGGGCGAGAGCAGTACTTC
-	14	-	TRBV2	TRBJ2-1	CASSEAGPYNEQFF	TGTGCCAGCAGTGAAGCGGGTCCTTACAATGAGCAGTTCTTC
TRBD1	19	-	TRBV27	TRBJ1-6	CASSFPTTGKGSYNSPLHF	TGTGCCAGCAGTTTCCCCACGACAGGGAAAGGATCCTATAATTCACCCCTCCACTTT
-	14	-	TRBV27	TRBJ2-1	CASSFGQGYNEQFF	TGTGCCAGCAGTTTCGGCCAGGGGTACAATGAGCAGTTCTTC
-	14	-	TRBV5-1	TRBJ2-7	CASSLGRADGEQYF	TGCGCCAGCAGCTTGGGCAGGGCTGATGGCGAGCAGTACTTC
-	12	-	TRBV15	TRBJ2-1	CATSRDLHEQFF	TGTGCCACCAGCAGAGATCTGCATGAGCAGTTCTTC
TRBD2	14	-	TRBV7-6	TRBJ2-1	CASSPRTSVGEQFF	TGTGCCAGCAGCCCCCGGACTAGCGTCGGTGAGCAGTTCTTC
TRBD2	16	-	TRBV7-3	TRBJ2-1	CASSLRLAGADNEQFF	TGTGCCAGCAGCTTACGGCTAGCGGGGGCGGACAATGAGCAGTTCTTC
-	13	-	TRBV27	TRBJ2-7	CASSQQVSYEQYF	TGTGCCAGCAGTCAACAGGTCTCCTACGAGCAGTACTTC
TRBD2	15	-	TRBV27	TRBJ2-3	CASSSGTSGSDTQYF	TGTGCCAGCAGCTCCGGGACTAGCGGCTCAGATACGCAGTATTTT
TRBD2	13	once	TRBV29-1	TRBJ2-2	CSVEVSGTGELFF	TGCAGCGTTGAGGTTAGCGGGACCGGGGAGCTGTTTTTT
-	13	-	TRBV27	TRBJ2-7	CASSFPGSYEQYF	TGTGCCAGCAGTTTTCCGGGATCGTACGAGCAGTACTTC
-	15	-	TRBV19	TRBJ1-1	CASSTAGNEGTEAFF	TGTGCCAGTAGTACCGCGGGGAACGAGGGCACTGAAGCTTTCTTT
TRBD1	15	-	TRBV12-5	TRBJ2-1	CASALGQLQYNEQFF	TGTGCTAGTGCCCTGGGACAGCTACAATACAATGAGCAGTTCTTC
-	14	-	TRBV4-1	TRBJ2-7	CASSQDLRAYEQYF	TGCGCCAGCAGCCAAGATCTCCGGGCCTACGAGCAGTACTTC
-	13	-	TRBV27	TRBJ2-5	CASSLSVQETQYF	TGTGCCAGCAGTTTATCGGTACAAGAGACCCAGTACTTC
-	12	-	TRBV27	TRBJ1-6	CASSPHNSPLHF	TGTGCCAGCAGCCCTCATAATTCACCCCTCCACTTT
TRBD2	14	-	TRBV4-1	TRBJ2-3	CASSQPGGPDTQYF	TGCGCCAGCAGCCAACCGGGAGGGCCAGATACGCAGTATTTT
TRBD1	16	-	TRBV25-1	TRBJ2-5	CASFLGAGGRLETQYF	TGTGCCAGCTTTTTAGGGGCAGGGGGCCGTTTAGAGACCCAGTACTTC
TRBD1	13	-	TRBV19	TRBJ2-7	CASSPGTGLEQYF	TGTGCCAGTAGTCCCGGGACAGGGCTTGAGCAGTACTTC
-	16	-	TRBV4-1	TRBJ2-1	CASSQMGMSTYNEQFF	TGCGCCAGCAGCCAAATGGGAATGAGCACCTACAATGAGCAGTTCTTC
TRBD1	15	-	TRBV7-9	TRBJ2-7	CASSASGTGRGEQYF	TGTGCCAGCAGCGCGTCCGGGACAGGGAGGGGCGAGCAGTACTTC
-	13	-	TRBV2	TRBJ2-1	CASTETSYNEQFF	TGTGCCAGCACCGAAACGTCCTACAATGAGCAGTTCTTC
TRBD2	15	-	TRBV4-1	TRBJ2-5	CASSPLAGAQETQYF	TGCGCCAGCAGCCCACTAGCGGGGGCCCAAGAGACCCAGTACTTC
TRBD1	16	once	TRBV6-5	TRBJ2-1	CASSSPGQGGLNEQFF	TGTGCCAGCAGTTCCCCGGGACAGGGCGGACTAAATGAGCAGTTCTTC
-	15	-	TRBV9	TRBJ2-2	CASSVRVEATGELFF	TGTGCCAGCAGCGTCCGGGTCGAAGCCACCGGGGAGCTGTTTTTT
TRBD1	15	-	TRBV28	TRBJ1-4	CASSPAGTGSEKLFF	TGTGCCAGCAGTCCGGCCGGGACAGGTAGTGAAAAACTGTTTTTT
-	15	-	TRBV9	TRBJ1-4	CASSVGEGRNEKLFF	TGTGCCAGCAGCGTAGGGGAGGGACGTAATGAAAAACTGTTTTTT
-	11	-	TRBV28	TRBJ1-2	CASSLSGGYTF	TGTGCCAGCAGTTTATCGGGGGGCTACACCTTC
TRBD1	15	-	TRBV4-1	TRBJ1-1	CASSPWTGMNTEAFF	TGCGCCAGCAGCCCGTGGACAGGCATGAACACTGAAGCTTTCTTT
TRBD1	14	-	TRBV9	TRBJ2-7	CASSVGDSPYEQYF	TGTGCCAGCAGCGTAGGGGACAGCCCTTACGAGCAGTACTTC
TRBD2	15	-	TRBV5-1	TRBJ2-7	CASSLGLAGGSEQYF	TGCGCCAGCAGCTTGGGCCTAGCGGGAGGGTCCGAGCAGTACTTC
-	15	-	TRBV5-8	TRBJ1-6	CASSAPTGFNSPLHF	TGTGCCAGCAGCGCACCGACAGGATTTAATTCACCCCTCCACTTT
TRBD1	15	-	TRBV6-5	TRBJ1-1	CASSIGQGMNTEAFF	TGTGCCAGCAGTATAGGACAGGGGATGAACACTGAAGCTTTCTTT
TRBD2	13	-	TRBV18	TRBJ2-7	CASSPGTSYEQYF	TGTGCCAGCTCCCCCGGGACTAGCTACGAGCAGTACTTC
TRBD1	13	-	TRBV30	TRBJ1-1	CAWSTGGRTEAFF	TGTGCCTGGAGTACAGGGGGCAGAACTGAAGCTTTCTTT
-	15	-	TRBV4-1	TRBJ2-7	CASRPRGGSGYEQYF	TGCGCCAGTCGGCCACGGGGCGGTTCGGGCTACGAGCAGTACTTC
TRBD2	17	once	TRBV7-9	TRBJ2-7	CASTSLAAGGAPYEQYF	TGTGCCAGCACCTCCCTTGCAGCGGGAGGCGCACCCTACGAGCAGTACTTC
-	13	once	TRBV7-8	TRBJ1-2	CASSLTLDYGYTF	TGTGCCAGCAGCTTAACGTTGGACTATGGCTACACCTTC
-	14	-	TRBV27	TRBJ1-1	CASTPRDGNTEAFF	TGTGCCAGCACCCCTCGGGACGGGAACACTGAAGCTTTCTTT
-	14	-	TRBV7-9	TRBJ2-2	CASSLSPGTGELFF	TGTGCCAGCAGCTTATCTCCGGGGACCGGGGAGCTGTTTTTT
TRBD2	15	-	TRBV27	TRBJ2-1	CASTPGAGASNEQFF	TGTGCCAGCACCCCGGGTGCGGGAGCCTCCAATGAGCAGTTCTTC
-	17	-	TRBV18	TRBJ2-5	CASSPDRTIEHQETQYF	TGTGCCAGCTCCCCAGACAGGACTATAGAACACCAAGAGACCCAGTACTTC